The 25 T cell receptor beta chains listed next were all sequenced from one sample in a study of a mutant IDH1 vaccine in newly diagnosed glioma. Sample time point: baseline, week 1 (first vaccination visit). Treatment given: pre-vaccination baseline after standard-of-care therapy. Generated by immunoSEQ multiplex PCR, the TCRdb table keeps only in-frame clones and is missing some. The table lists about 33,000 clones, about 85% of them singletons, with around 5% in the top ten. Sequenced material: PBMCs, taken from a glioma patient treated with radiotherapy, temozolomide or both. The receptors derive from a woman between 40 and 50 years old with glioma.

Worth noting for this clone: This specimen includes other DNA sequences encoding the same CDR3. V is TRBV7-9 and J is TRBJ1-1; TRBD1 is a possible D gene (5 bases). V lost 1 base, J lost 3 bases, and 6 bases lay in between. Germline V gene lookup returns CDR1 SEHNR and CDR2 FQNEAQ (reference sequence). CDR3 length equals 13 residues. CDR3 bases: TGTGCCAGCAGCTTAGTGGGGGACACTGAAGCTTTCTTT. Translating it yields CASSLVGDTEAFF.

The chain couples TRBV5-1 to TRBJ1-2; no definite D call. Trimming took off 0 bases at V and 5 bases at J, with 11 bases between the two ends. Germline loops: CDR1 SGHRS, CDR2 YFSETQ. The length of the CDR3 is 14 residues. The CDR3 sequence is CASSLEGSLYGYTF. The CDR3 nucleotides are TGCGCCAGCAGCTTGGAGGGTTCCCTATATGGCTACACCTTC.

The J gene is TRBJ1-5, the V gene TRBV4-1; no firm D call. Trimming took off 1 base at V and 1 base at J, with 11 bases between the two ends. The CDR3 is made up of 16 amino acids. Germline V gene sequence: CDR1 MGHRA, CDR2 YSYEKL. The CDR3 DNA reads TGCGCCAGCAGCCAAGTTCCAACGGTGAGCAATCAGCCCCAGCATTTT. Protein sequence: CASSQVPTVSNQPQHF.

The V call is TRBV20-1, the J call TRBJ2-5; no reliable D call. The CDR3 is 11 residues long. Germline CDR1 DFQATT, CDR2 SNEGSKA (reference sequence). The V end lost 6 bases, the J end lost 5 bases, and 10 bases lay between the germline ends. Here the CDR3 reads CSARATETQYF. In DNA form, the CDR3 reads TGCAGTGCCCGAGCAACGGAGACCCAGTACTTC.

The chain carries TRBV4-3 and TRBJ2-1; TRBD2 aligns across 8 bases. Per germline, CDR1 LGHNA and CDR2 YSLEER. The CDR3 is 15 amino acids. V trimming: 0 bases; J trimming: 4 bases; junction bases outside the gene matches: 2. The DNA of the CDR3 is TGCGCCAGCAGCCAAGACGCGGGGGGTTACAATGAGCAGTTCTTC. It is translated as CASSQDAGGYNEQFF.

The chain uses TRBV12-5 and TRBJ1-1; D not certain. Germline lookup yields CDR1 LGHNT and CDR2 FRNRAP. CDR3 size: 18 residues. V dropped 0 bases and J dropped 0 bases, with 17 bases sitting between them. CDR3 sequence: CASGLVLGPATVNTEAFF. The CDR3 DNA reads as TGTGCTAGTGGTTTGGTACTCGGTCCCGCGACGGTGAACACTGAAGCTTTCTTT.

The rearrangement links TRBV6-6 to TRBJ2-2; no reliable D call. Germline CDR1 is MNHNY and CDR2 is SVGAGI (reference sequence). This CDR3 has 13 amino acids. V dropped 8 bases and J dropped 5 bases, with 12 bases sitting between them. The CDR3 DNA follows: TGTGCCAGCCGGCTCGCCGGGACCGGGGAGCTGTTTTTT. Protein: CASRLAGTGELFF.

The V gene is TRBV6-5, the J gene TRBJ1-3; D is unclear. The V end was cut by 6 bases, the J end by 8 bases, with 11 bases between. The CDR3 is 12 residues long. CDR1 and CDR2 from the germline V gene are MNHEY and SVGAGI. CDR3: CASSSRRDTIYF. Here the CDR3 DNA reads TGTGCCAGCAGCTCTCGACGGGACACCATATATTTT.

On this clone itself: The sample carries other DNA sequences with the same CDR3. This rearrangement joins TRBV30 to TRBJ1-5, with TRBD1 matching 8 bases. This CDR3 contains 13 residues. Germline CDR1 is GTSNPN and CDR2 is SVGIG (reference sequence). V was pared by 0 bases and J by 5 bases, with 0 bases of the junction left unmatched. The CDR3 DNA sequence: TGTGCCTGGAGTGTACAGGGGGATCAGCCCCAGCATTTT. Translating it yields CAWSVQGDQPQHF.

This chain joins TRBV2 and TRBJ1-2; 9 positions agree with TRBD1. Germline lookup yields CDR1 SNHLY and CDR2 FYNNEI. This CDR3 has 17 amino acids. V gave up 0 bases and J gave up 5 bases; unmatched junction bases: 10. The CDR3 loop reads CASSEASLRTGVYGYTF. CDR3 nucleotides: TGTGCCAGCAGTGAAGCCTCCTTGAGGACAGGGGTTTATGGCTACACCTTC.

The chain carries TRBV10-3 and TRBJ1-1, with TRBD1 as a possible D gene (6 bases). The CDR3 totals 13 residues. Trimming pared 8 bases from V and 0 bases from J, leaving 10 bases between. Looked up from germline, CDR1 is ENHRY and CDR2 is SYGVKD. CDR3 nucleotide sequence: TGTGCCATCGGGGGCCCGTTGAACACTGAAGCTTTCTTT. It specifies CAIGGPLNTEAFF.

V usage is TRBV13 and J usage is TRBJ2-7; 8 positions match TRBD2. CDR3 length: 17 residues. Trimming took 5 bases from V and 2 from J; bases not matched to a gene: 14. Germline V lookup: CDR1 PRHDT, CDR2 FYEKMQ (reference sequence). CDR3 region: CASSLPGVGGRPYEQYF. For the CDR3, the DNA is TGTGCCAGCAGCCTACCTGGGGTGGGCGGGAGGCCCTACGAGCAGTACTTC.

This sequence joins TRBV29-1 and TRBJ2-2, with 7 bases lining up with TRBD1. The germline V gene has CDR1 SQVTM and CDR2 ANQGSEA. J was trimmed by 1 base and V by 4 bases; bases with no gene match: 0. This CDR3 is 13 amino acids long. The CDR3 sequence is CSVGTGNTGELFF. The CDR3 DNA follows: TGCAGCGTTGGGACAGGGAACACCGGGGAGCTGTTTTTT.

The rearrangement links TRBV6-1 to TRBJ1-2; D is ambiguous. This CDR3 has 13 residues. Germline-derived CDR1 and CDR2 are MNHNS and SASEGT. The V gene lost 9 bases and the J gene lost 5 bases, with 16 bases spanning the gap. The CDR3 DNA follows: TGTGCCAGTACCTACTCGGCACGTTATGGCTACACCTTC. Amino acids: CASTYSARYGYTF.

The chain is built from TRBV27 and TRBJ2-2; D uncertain. The CDR3 totals 14 residues. Germline values: CDR1 MNHEY, CDR2 SMNVEV (reference sequence). Trimming cost V 4 bases and J 4 bases, with 10 bases left between them. The CDR3 loop reads CASSWAVSTGELFF. In DNA form, the CDR3 reads TGTGCCAGCAGTTGGGCGGTATCCACCGGGGAGCTGTTTTTT.

The chain uses TRBV18 and TRBJ1-5, with TRBD1 matching 7 bases. Trimming cost V 5 bases and J 6 bases; bases outside gene matches: 4. The CDR3 spans 13 residues. CDR1 and CDR2 (germline): KGHSH, LQKENI. CDR3 loop: CASSGDSGQPQHF. CDR3 bases: TGTGCCAGCTCAGGGGACAGCGGTCAGCCCCAGCATTTT.

The gene calls are TRBV9 and TRBJ1-2; the D gene is possibly TRBD1 (5 bases). The V gene lost 0 bases and the J gene lost 4 bases, with 10 bases spanning the gap. The CDR3 extends over 14 amino acids. CDR1 and CDR2 from the germline V gene are SGDLS and YYNGEE. DNA for the CDR3: TGTGCCAGCAGCGTAGATCGGGGCGGCTATGGCTACACCTTC. Amino acid sequence: CASSVDRGGYGYTF.

The chain recombines TRBV18 with TRBJ1-1; possible D gene TRBD1, 5 bases. Between the trimmed V and J ends, which lost 4 bases and 10 bases, there was a span of 16 bases. From germline, CDR1 is KGHSH and CDR2 LQKENI. The CDR3 contains 13 residues. The CDR3 DNA reads as TGTGCCAGCTCACAAGGGACGGGCCAGGGAGCTTTCTTT. Translation: CASSQGTGQGAFF.

In DNA, the CDR3 is TGTGCCAGCTCACTACAGGGTGGGGTCTCCACAGATACGCAGTATTTT. Amino acids: CASSLQGGVSTDTQYF. The chain carries TRBV18 and TRBJ2-3; weak D call: TRBD1 (6 bases). The germline gives CDR1 KGHSH, CDR2 LQKENI. The CDR3 covers 16 residues. The ends were cut back, 4 bases at V and 2 bases at J, with 16 bases in the middle.

The chain joins TRBV5-4 to TRBJ2-1; 13 bases line up with TRBD2. J lost 7 bases, V lost 6 bases, and 7 bases had no gene match. Germline loops: CDR1 SGHNT, CDR2 YYREEE (reference sequence). The CDR3 length is 15 residues. The CDR3 nucleotides are TGTGCCAGCAACCCGGGACTAGCGGGATGGAATGAGCAGTTCTTC. This sequence encodes CASNPGLAGWNEQFF.

The gene calls are TRBV6-5 and TRBJ2-7, with D possibly TRBD2 on 5 matching bases. CDR1 MNHEY and CDR2 SVGAGI come from the germline V gene. The length of the CDR3 is 14 residues. V was clipped by 5 bases and J by 7 bases, with 18 bases between them. The CDR3 region has the DNA TGTGCCAGCAGTCCGGTGTTAACTCGCGGGGAGCAGTACTTC. It is translated as CASSPVLTRGEQYF.

This sequence joins TRBV9 and TRBJ1-6; 10 nucleotides line up with TRBD1. The CDR3 extends over 17 amino acids. The V gene's germline CDR1 is SGDLS and CDR2 YYNGEE. V shed 1 base and J 11 bases; nucleotides not matched to a gene: 12. The CDR3 sequence: CASSVNAGTGVGTPLHF. As DNA, the CDR3 is TGTGCCAGCAGCGTAAACGCCGGGACAGGGGTGGGGACACCCCTCCACTTT.

This CDR3 is CASSRSGARETQYF. The DNA for the CDR3 is TGTGCCAGTAGTAGGAGCGGAGCCAGAGAGACCCAGTACTTC. The genes are TRBV19 and TRBJ2-5, with D perhaps TRBD2 (5 bases). There are 14 residues in the CDR3. The V gene's germline CDR1 is LNHDA and CDR2 SQIVND (reference sequence). V was cut by 4 bases and J by 4 bases, with 13 bases left in between. Based on the CDR3 plus reference TRBV19 and TRBJ2-5, the full variable domain is DGGITQSPKYLFRKEGQNVTLSCEQNLNHDAMYWYRQDPGQGLRLIYYSQIVNDFQKGDIAEGYSVSREKKESFPLTVTSAQKNPTAFYLCASSRSGARETQYFGPGTRLLVL.

This chain joins TRBV25-1 and TRBJ2-7; the D gene is possibly TRBD2 (6 bases). The CDR3 runs to 14 residues. Germline CDR1 MGHDK, CDR2 SYGVNS. V lost 6 bases and J 2 bases, leaving 14 bases between the germline ends. CDR3 sequence (DNA): TGTGCCAGCAGGAGGGACTGGTACCCCTACGAGCAGTACTTC. This gives the protein CASRRDWYPYEQYF.

The V and J genes are TRBV9 and TRBJ2-7; TRBD1 might be the D (6 bases). The CDR3 is 14 residues long. The V gene lost 4 bases and the J gene lost 1 base, with 12 bases spanning the gap. CDR1 SGDLS and CDR2 YYNGEE come from the germline V gene. CDR3 in amino acids: CASSSHRDSYEQYF. In DNA form, the CDR3 reads TGTGCCAGCAGCTCCCACAGGGATTCCTACGAGCAGTACTTC.